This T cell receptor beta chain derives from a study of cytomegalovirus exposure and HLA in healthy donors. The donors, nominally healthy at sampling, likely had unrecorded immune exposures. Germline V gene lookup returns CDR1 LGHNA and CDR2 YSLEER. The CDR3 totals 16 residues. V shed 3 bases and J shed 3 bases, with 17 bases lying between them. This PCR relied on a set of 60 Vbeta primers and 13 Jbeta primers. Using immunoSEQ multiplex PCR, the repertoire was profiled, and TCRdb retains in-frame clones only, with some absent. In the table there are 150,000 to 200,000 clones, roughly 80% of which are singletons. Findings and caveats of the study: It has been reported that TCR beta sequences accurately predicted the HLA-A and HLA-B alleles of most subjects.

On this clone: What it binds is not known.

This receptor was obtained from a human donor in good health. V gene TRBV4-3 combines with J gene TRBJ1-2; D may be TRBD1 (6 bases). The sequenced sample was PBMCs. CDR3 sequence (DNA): TGCGCCAGCAGCCACTACCCCGAGGACAGCCACTATGGCTACACCTTC. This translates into CASSHYPEDSHYGYTF.